This is a list of T cell receptor beta chains from one sample in a study of T cell repertoires in cytomegalovirus infection. One entry per CDR3 protein, called by TCRdb with MiXCR from the reads. The data contain roughly 920,000 distinct CDR3 sequences, roughly 31% of them singletons. Their antigen targets remain unknown. The sample was cultured CD8+ T cells from PBMCs, taken from culture after CMV antigen stimulation. Receptors originate from a human donor in good health (CMV status not recorded). Some clones in this sample may be carry-over from other donors' samples. Both conserved end residues are part of each CDR3. Fields, in order: D gene, V gene, J gene, clone size, CDR3 DNA, CDR3 protein. D genes are given only for firm matches. The size of a clone is reported for some rows only, either as once, few or many, or as a class for expanded clones.

TRBD1	TRBV10-3	TRBJ2-1	.	TGTGCCATCAGTGAGAGGACAGGGGCCTCCTACAATGAGCAGTTCTTC	CAISERTGASYNEQFF
TRBD2	TRBV18	TRBJ2-1	once	TGTGCCAGCTCACCAGCGTCAGCGGGAGGCTACAATGAGCAGTTCTTC	CASSPASAGGYNEQFF
.	TRBV12-3/TRBV12-4	TRBJ2-1	many	TGTGCCAGCAGTTTATCAGGGTATTCCAGTGAGCAGTTCTTC	CASSLSGYSSEQFF
TRBD2	TRBV7-2	TRBJ2-3	many	TGTGCCAGCAGCTTAGATTCTAGCGGGGGCACAGATACGCAGTATTTT	CASSLDSSGGTDTQYF
.	TRBV2	TRBJ1-1	.	TGTGCCAGTCCGGAGGTCGAAGCTTTCTTT	CASPEVEAFF
.	TRBV6-1	TRBJ1-3	.	TGTGCCAGCAGTGTGGAGACAGGCTCTGGAAACACCATATATTTT	CASSVETGSGNTIYF
.	TRBV24-1	TRBJ2-1	.	TGTGCCACCAGTGATTTACCACCCCGGACTATGAACGTCCGAGAGCAGTTCTTC	CATSDLPPRTMNVREQFF
.	TRBV7-6	TRBJ2-7	.	TGTGCTAGCAGCCTCGGGGCAGGACCCTACGAGCAGTACTTC	CASSLGAGPYEQYF
.	TRBV7-2	TRBJ1-5	many	TGTGCCAGCAGCTTTTTGATACCAAGGACTGGAGGTCAGCCCCAGCATTTT	CASSFLIPRTGGQPQHF
.	TRBV29-1	TRBJ2-1	few	TGCAGCGTATTACCAGGGCGGCCTCCCTACAATGAGCAGTTCTTC	CSVLPGRPPYNEQFF
TRBD1	TRBV20-1	TRBJ1-2	.	TGCAGTGCTAGTGGGGGACAGGGGGACTATGGCTACACCTTC	CSASGGQGDYGYTF
.	TRBV27	TRBJ1-6	.	TGTGCCAGCAGTCGAAACCTCAATTCACCCCTCCACTTT	CASSRNLNSPLHF
.	TRBV19	TRBJ1-2	.	TGTGCCAGTAATGGCCGAGGGGGGCCCAAGAACTATGGCTACACCTTC	CASNGRGGPKNYGYTF
.	TRBV7-6	TRBJ1-5	few	TGTGCCAGCAACCCTCGCCCCCGGGGTTGTGAGTGCAATCAGCCCCAGCATTTT	CASNPRPRGCECNQPQHF
.	TRBV18	TRBJ1-1	.	TGTGCCAGCTCACCACCTGGCAACGAAGCTTTCTTT	CASSPPGNEAFF
.	TRBV7-6	TRBJ1-4	.	TGTGCCAGCAGCCCCACAGGCTCAACTAATGAAAAACTGTTTTTT	CASSPTGSTNEKLFF
.	TRBV11-2	TRBJ2-1	few	TGTGCCAGCAACCTAATAGGAGGGGGTGAGCAGTTCTTC	CASNLIGGGEQFF
.	TRBV7-6	TRBJ2-3	many	TGTGCCAGCAGGGACAAGAAAGATACGCAGTATTTT	CASRDKKDTQYF